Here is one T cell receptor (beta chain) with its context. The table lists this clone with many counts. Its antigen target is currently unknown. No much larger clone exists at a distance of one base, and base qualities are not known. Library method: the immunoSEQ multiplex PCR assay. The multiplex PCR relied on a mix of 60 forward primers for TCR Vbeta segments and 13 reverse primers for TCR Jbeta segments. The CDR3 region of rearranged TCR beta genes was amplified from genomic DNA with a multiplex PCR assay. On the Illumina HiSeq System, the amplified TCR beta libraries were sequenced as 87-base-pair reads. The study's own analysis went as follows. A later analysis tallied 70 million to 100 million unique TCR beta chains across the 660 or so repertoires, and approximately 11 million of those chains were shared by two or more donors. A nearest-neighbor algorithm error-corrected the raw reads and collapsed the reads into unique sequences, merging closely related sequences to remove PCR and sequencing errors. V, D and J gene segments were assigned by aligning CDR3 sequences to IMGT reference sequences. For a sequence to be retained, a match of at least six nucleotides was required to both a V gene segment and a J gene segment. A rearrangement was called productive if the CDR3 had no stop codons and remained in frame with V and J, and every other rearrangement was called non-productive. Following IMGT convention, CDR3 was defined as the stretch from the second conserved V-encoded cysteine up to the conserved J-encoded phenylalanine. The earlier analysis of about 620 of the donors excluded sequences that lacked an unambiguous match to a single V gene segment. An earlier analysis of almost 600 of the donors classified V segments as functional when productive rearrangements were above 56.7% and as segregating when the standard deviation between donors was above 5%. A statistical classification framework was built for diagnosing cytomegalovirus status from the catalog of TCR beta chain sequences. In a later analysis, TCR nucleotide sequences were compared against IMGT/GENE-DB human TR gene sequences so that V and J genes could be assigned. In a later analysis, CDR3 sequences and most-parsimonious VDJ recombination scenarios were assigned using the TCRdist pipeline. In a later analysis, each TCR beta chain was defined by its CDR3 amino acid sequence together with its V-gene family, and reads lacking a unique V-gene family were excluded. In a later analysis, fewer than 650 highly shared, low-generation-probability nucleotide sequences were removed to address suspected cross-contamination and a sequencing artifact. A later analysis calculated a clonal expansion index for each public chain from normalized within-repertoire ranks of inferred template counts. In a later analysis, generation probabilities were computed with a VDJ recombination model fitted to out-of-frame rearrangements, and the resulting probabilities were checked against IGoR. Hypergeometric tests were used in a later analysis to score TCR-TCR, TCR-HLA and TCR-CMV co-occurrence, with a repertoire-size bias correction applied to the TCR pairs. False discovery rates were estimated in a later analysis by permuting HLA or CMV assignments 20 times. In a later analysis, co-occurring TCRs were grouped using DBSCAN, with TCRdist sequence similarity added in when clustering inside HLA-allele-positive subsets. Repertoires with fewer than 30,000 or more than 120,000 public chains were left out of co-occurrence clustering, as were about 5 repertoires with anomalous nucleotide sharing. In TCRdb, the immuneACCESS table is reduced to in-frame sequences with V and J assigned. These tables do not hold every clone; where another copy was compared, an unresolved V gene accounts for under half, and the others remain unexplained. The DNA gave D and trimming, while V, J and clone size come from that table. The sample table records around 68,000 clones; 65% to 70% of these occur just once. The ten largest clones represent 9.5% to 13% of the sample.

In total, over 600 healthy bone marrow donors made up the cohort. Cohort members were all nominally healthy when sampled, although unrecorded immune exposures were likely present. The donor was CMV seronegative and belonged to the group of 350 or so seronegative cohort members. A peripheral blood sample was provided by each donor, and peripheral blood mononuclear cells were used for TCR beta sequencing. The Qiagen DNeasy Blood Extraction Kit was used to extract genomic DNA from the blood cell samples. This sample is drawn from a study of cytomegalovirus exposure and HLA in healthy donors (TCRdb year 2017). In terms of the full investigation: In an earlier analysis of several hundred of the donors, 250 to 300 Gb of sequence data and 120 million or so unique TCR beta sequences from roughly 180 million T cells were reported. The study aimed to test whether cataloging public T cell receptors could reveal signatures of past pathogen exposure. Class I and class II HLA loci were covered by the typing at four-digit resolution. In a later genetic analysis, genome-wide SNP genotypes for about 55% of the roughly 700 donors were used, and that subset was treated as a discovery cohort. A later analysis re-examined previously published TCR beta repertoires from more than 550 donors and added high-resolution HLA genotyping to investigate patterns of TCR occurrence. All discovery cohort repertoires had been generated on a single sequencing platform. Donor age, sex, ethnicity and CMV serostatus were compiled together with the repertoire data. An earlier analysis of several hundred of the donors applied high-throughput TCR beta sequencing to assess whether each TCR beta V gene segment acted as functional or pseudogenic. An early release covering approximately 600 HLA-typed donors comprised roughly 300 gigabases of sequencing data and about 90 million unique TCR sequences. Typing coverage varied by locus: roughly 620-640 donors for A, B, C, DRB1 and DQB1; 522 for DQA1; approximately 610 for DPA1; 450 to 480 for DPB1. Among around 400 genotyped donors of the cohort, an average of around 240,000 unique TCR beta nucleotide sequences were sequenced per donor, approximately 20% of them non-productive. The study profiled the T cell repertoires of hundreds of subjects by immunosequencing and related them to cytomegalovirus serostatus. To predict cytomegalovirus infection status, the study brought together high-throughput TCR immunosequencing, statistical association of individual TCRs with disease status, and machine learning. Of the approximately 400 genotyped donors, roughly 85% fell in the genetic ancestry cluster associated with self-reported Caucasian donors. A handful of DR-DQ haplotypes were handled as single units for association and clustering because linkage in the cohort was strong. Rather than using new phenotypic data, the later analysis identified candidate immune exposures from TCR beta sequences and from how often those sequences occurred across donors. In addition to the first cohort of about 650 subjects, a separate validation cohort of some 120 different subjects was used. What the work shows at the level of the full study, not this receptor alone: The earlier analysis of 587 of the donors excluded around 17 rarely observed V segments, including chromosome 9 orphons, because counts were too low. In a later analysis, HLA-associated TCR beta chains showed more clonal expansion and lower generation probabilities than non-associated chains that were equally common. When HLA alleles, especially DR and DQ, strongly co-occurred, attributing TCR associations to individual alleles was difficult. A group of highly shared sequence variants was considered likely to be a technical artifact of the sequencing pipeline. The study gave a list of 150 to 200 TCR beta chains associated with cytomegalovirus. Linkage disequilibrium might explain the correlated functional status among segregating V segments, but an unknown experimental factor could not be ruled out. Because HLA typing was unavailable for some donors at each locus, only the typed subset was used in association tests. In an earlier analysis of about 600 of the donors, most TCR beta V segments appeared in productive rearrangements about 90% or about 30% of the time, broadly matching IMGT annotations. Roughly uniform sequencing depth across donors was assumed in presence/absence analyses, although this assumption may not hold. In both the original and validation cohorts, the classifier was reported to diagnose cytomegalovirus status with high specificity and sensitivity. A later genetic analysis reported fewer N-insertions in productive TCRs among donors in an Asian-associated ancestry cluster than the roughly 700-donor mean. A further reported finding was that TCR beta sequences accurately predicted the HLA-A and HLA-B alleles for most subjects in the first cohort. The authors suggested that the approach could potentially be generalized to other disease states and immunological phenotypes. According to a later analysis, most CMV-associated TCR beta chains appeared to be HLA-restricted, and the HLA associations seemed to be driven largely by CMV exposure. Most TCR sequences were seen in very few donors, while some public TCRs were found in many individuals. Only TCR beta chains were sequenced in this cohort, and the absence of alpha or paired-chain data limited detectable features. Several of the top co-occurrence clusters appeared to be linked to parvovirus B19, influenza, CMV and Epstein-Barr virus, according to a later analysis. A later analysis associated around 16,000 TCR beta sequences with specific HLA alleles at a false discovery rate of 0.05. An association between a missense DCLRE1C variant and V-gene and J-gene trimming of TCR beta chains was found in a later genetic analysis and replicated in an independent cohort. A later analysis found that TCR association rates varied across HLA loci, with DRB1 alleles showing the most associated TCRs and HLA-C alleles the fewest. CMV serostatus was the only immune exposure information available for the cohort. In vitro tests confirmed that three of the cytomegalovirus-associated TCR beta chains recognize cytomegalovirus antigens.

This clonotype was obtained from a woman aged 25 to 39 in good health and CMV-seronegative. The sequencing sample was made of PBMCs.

The CDR3 loop reads CAWSLSGAGSNEKLFF. The nucleotide sequence is given as TGTGCCTGGAGTCTTTCCGGTGCGGGTTCTAATGAAAAACTGTTTTTT. The rearranged chain carries TRBV30 and TRBJ1-4, with no D gene named confidently. There are 16 amino acids in the CDR3, from cysteine to phenylalanine inclusive. The retained sequence is limited to the CDR3, 48 bases, with the frame set at the first base. CDR1 and CDR2 (GTSNPN, SVGIG) derive from the germline V gene (reference sequence). Between the V and J ends, shortened by 2 bases and 3 bases respectively, the junction contains 16 bases.